This record covers a single T cell receptor beta chain. The data are from a study of early T cells in non-severe SARS-CoV-2 infection. The CDR3 runs 12 residues. The germline V gene has CDR1 SEHNR and CDR2 FQNEAQ (reference sequence). Unmatched junction bases numbered 5, after V lost 10 bases and J lost 5 bases. TCRdb ran MiXCR on the 5' RACE reads and lists one entry per CDR3 protein. The sample records around 44,000 distinct CDR3 sequences, about 7.8% being singletons. The chain joins TRBV7-9 to TRBJ1-3; 7 bases match TRBD1. The TCR comes from an adult who was a healthcare worker with PCR-confirmed SARS-CoV-2 infection or an uninfected control (not recorded which). Input material: whole blood. The CDR3 loop reads CATGTDRNTIYF. CDR3 coding DNA: TGTGCCACCGGGACAGATAGAAACACCATATATTTT.